This TCR beta chain derives from a study of blood T cells in healthy people across ages (dated by TCRdb to between 2014 and 2017). Context from the whole study: In model experiments, template switching captured about one uniquely barcoded TCR beta cDNA molecule for every two T cells. Donors of different ages were randomly distributed across sequencing lanes to avoid experimental bias. Donors were grouped into four age groups: young (average roughly 17 years), middle-aged (around 39), aged (about 60) and long-lived (roughly 80). The study analyzed two additional independent replicas of 1 million unique cDNA reads from the same blood draw for two donors, one aged 18 to 29 and one aged 80 or older. To track age-related changes in TCR beta repertoire diversity, the study relied on deep sequencing normalized with unique cDNA molecular identifiers. Overall study outcomes, separate from this receptor: Observed TCR beta diversity correlated strongly with the percentage of naive T cells measured by flow cytometry. As age increased, observed TCR beta diversity per million T cells dropped in a roughly linear way, and a significant reduction was already evident by age roughly 36. Because the CMV infection status of the donors was unknown, age-related changes in expanded clonotypes may potentially have been confounded. Total diversity estimates from one million sequenced T cells were considered lower bounds and underestimates. Compared with the aged group, more naive CD4+ T cells, fewer expanded clones and increased TCR diversity were shown by the long-lived group, suggesting age selection. Since profiling was done on bulk unsorted PBMCs, naive and antigen-experienced compartments could not be conclusively compared.

Donors were a few dozen systemically healthy Caucasian individuals from Russia aged about 6 to 100 years. About 10 milliliters of peripheral blood were collected from each donor into EDTA-treated Vacutainer tubes. Ficoll-Paque density-gradient centrifugation was used to isolate PBMCs, with at least 7 million obtained per sample. Total RNA was extracted from PBMCs with Trizol reagent, with at least 5 micrograms obtained per sample. Naive CD45RAhigh/CD27high T cell percentages were measured by flow cytometry on a PBMC aliquot from every donor. The library was prepared using 5' RACE. Data came from an Illumina HiSeq 2500. The second PCR ran for roughly 7 to 11 cycles and used a J-beta primer mix along with a sample-barcoded 5' primer. Each TCR beta cDNA molecule received a unique molecular identifier from a template-switch 5' adaptor carrying 12 random nucleotides. At least 2.5 million CDR3-containing paired-end reads were obtained from each sample. All of the RNA was converted into first-strand cDNA using the Mint cDNA synthesis kit, with a TRBC-specific oligonucleotide serving as the primer. Following uracil-DNA glycosylase treatment, all cDNA underwent a first 18-cycle PCR with the universal primers M1SS and BC2_uni_R. The paper's data handling went like this. For normalization, 1 million high-quality reads were randomly selected from each sample, with every read carrying a distinct molecular identifier. Reads with shared molecular identifiers were discarded instead of being binned into consensus sequences. MiTCR, run with a Q25 quality threshold and the strictest error-elimination algorithm, handled CDR3 identification, clonotype clustering and error correction. A nonparametric unseen species model using Euler transformation provided a lower-bound estimate of total TCR beta diversity. The public sequencing data were trimmed at Q25 with fastp and processed into clonotypes with MiXCR by TCRdb, which kept only in-frame beta chains. Every entry covers one CDR3 protein and lists the most common genes and DNA from its rows. The V and J calls come from TCRdb's annotation, not from the publication. The sample table records hundreds of thousands of distinct CDR3 sequences; 25% to 30% of these occur just once. The ten largest clones capture 15% to 17% of the sample.

Details on this clonotype: There is no known antigen for this receptor. There are no base qualities to consult, and no much larger clone falls within one base.

This TCR was recovered from a woman older than 75 in good health. The sample comprised blood.

The CDR3 protein sequence reads: CASSPHRTDTGELFF. The nucleotide sequence is TGTGCCAGCAGCCCTCACCGGACAGACACCGGGGAGCTGTTTTTT. Here the chain combines TRBV7-3 and TRBJ2-2; perhaps TRBD1 is the D gene, with 6 bases matching. The CDR3 goes from the cysteine to the phenylalanine over 15 residues. Only the CDR3 DNA stays, 45 bases, in frame from base 1. V loses 5 bases of germline sequence and J loses 3 bases, and the interval between the two ends is 13 bases. The germline V gene supplies CDR1 SGHTA and CDR2 FQGTGA. The full variable domain, with segments outside the CDR3 supplied by the reference TRBV7-3 and TRBJ2-2 proteins, appears as GAGVSQTPSNKVTEKGKYVELRCDPISGHTALYWYRQSLGQGPEFLIYFQGTGAADDSGLPNDRFFAVRPEGSVSTLKIQRTERGDSAVYLCASSPHRTDTGELFFGEGSRLTVL.